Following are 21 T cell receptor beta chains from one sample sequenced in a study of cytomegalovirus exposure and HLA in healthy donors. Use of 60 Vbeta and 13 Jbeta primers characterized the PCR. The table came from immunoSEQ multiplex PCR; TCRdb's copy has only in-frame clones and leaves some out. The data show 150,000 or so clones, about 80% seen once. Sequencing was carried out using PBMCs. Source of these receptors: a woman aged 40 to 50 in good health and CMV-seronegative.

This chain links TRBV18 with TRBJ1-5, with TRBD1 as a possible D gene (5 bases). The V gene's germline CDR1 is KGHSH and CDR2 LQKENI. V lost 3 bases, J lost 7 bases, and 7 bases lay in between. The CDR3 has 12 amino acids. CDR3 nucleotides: TGTGCCAGCTCACCTGGGGGGCAGCCCCAGCATTTT. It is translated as CASSPGGQPQHF.

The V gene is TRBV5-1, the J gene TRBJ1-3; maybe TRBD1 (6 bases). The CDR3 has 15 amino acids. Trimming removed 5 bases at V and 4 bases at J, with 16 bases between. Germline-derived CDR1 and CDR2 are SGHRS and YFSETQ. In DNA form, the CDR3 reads TGCGCCAGCAGAATAGACAGGTCGTTCGGAAACACCATATATTTT. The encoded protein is CASRIDRSFGNTIYF.

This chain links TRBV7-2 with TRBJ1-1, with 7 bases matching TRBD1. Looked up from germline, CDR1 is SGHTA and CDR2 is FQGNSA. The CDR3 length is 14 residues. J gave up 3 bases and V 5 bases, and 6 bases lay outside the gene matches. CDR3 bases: TGTGCCAGCAGCCGACAGGGCGGAGACACTGAAGCTTTCTTT. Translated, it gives CASSRQGGDTEAFF.

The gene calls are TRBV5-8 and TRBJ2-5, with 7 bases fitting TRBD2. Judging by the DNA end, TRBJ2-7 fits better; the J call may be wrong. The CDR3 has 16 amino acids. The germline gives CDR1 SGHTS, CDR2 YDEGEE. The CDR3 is CASSHGTGGNGYEQYF. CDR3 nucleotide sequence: TGTGCCAGCAGTCACGGGACGGGAGGAAACGGCTACGAGCAGTACTTC.

CDR3 sequence: CASSAPQRLTNEKLFF. The CDR3 DNA is TGTGCCAGCAGCGCGCCCCAGAGGTTGACTAATGAAAAACTGTTTTTT. The rearrangement joins TRBV16 to TRBJ1-4; D not resolved. Between the trimmed V and J ends, which lost 5 bases and 2 bases, there was a span of 15 bases. The length of the CDR3 is 16 residues. Germline CDR1 and CDR2: KGHSY and FQNENV.

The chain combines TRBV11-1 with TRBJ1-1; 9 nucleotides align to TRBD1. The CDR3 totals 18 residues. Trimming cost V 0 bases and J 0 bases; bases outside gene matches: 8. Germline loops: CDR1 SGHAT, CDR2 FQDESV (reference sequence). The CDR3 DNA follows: TGTGCCAGCAGCTTAGCACCCGGGACAGGGATCATGAACACTGAAGCTTTCTTT. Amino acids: CASSLAPGTGIMNTEAFF.

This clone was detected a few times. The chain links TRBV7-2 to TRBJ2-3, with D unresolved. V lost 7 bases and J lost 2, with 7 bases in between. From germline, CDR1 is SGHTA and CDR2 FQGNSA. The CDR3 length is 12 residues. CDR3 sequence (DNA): TGTGCCAGCACCCTAATCACAGATACGCAGTATTTT. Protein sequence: CASTLITDTQYF.

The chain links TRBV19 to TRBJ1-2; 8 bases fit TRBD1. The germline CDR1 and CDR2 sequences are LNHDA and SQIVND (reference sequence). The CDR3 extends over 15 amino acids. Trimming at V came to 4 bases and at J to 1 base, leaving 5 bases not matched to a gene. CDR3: CASSTTGGLNYGYTF. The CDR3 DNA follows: TGTGCCAGTAGTACTACAGGGGGGCTTAACTATGGCTACACCTTC. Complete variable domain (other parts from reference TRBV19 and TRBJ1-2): DGGITQSPKYLFRKEGQNVTLSCEQNLNHDAMYWYRQDPGQGLRLIYYSQIVNDFQKGDIAEGYSVSREKKESFPLTVTSAQKNPTAFYLCASSTTGGLNYGYTFGSGTRLTVV.

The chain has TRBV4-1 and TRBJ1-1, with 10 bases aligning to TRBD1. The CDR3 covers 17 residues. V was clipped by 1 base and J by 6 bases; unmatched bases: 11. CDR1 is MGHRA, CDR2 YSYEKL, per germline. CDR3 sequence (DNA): TGCGCCAGCAGCCAAGCTATACGGACAGGGGGAAGGGCTGAAGCTTTCTTT. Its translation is CASSQAIRTGGRAEAFF.

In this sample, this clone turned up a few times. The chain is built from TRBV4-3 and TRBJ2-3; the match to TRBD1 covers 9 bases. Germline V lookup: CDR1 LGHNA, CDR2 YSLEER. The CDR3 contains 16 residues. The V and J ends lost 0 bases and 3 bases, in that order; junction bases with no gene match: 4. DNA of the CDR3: TGCGCCAGCAGCCAAGAAAACAGGGGGCCAACAGATACGCAGTATTTT. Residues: CASSQENRGPTDTQYF.

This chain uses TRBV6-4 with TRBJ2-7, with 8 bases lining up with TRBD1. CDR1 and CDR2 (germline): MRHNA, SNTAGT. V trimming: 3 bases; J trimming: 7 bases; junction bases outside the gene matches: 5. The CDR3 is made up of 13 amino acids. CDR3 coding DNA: TGTGCCAGCAGTGAGAGGACAGGGCGAGAGCAGTACTTC. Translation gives CASSERTGREQYF.

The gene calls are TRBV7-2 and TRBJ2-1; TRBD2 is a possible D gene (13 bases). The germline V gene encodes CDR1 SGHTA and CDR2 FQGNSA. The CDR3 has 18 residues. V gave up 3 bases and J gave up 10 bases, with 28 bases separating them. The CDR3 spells CASSLGQGAGTSGIEQFF. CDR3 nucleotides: TGTGCCAGCAGCTTGGGACAGGGGGCTGGGACTAGCGGGATCGAGCAGTTCTTC.

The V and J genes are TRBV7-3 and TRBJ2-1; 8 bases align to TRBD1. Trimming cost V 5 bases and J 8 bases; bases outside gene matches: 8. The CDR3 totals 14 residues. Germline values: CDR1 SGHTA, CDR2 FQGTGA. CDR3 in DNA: TGTGCCAGCAGCCTACGACAGGGGAAGGATGAGCAGTTCTTC. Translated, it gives CASSLRQGKDEQFF.

The CDR3 is CASSPYSRDSDNEQFF. CDR3 nucleotide sequence: TGTGCCAGCTCACCCTACTCCCGGGACAGCGACAATGAGCAGTTCTTC. This sequence joins TRBV18 and TRBJ2-1; 7 nucleotides align to TRBD1. Germline CDR1 reads KGHSH; CDR2 reads LQKENI. V lost 3 bases and J lost 5; bases outside the gene matches: 10. The CDR3 spans 16 residues.

CDR3 amino acids: CASSSTSGSYNEQFF. CDR3 DNA: TGTGCCAGCAGCTCGACTAGCGGCTCCTACAATGAGCAGTTCTTC. The V gene is TRBV7-2, the J gene TRBJ2-1; TRBD2 agrees at 9 bases. CDR1 is SGHTA, CDR2 FQGNSA, per germline. Unmatched junction bases numbered 1, after V lost 4 bases and J lost 0 bases. This CDR3 contains 15 residues.

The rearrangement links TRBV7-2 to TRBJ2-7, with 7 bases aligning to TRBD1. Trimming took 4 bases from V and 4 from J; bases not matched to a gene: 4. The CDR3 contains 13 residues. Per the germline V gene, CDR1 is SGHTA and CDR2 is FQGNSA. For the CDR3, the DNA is TGTGCCAGCAGCTCCTCACAGGGGTACGAGCAGTACTTC. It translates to CASSSSQGYEQYF.

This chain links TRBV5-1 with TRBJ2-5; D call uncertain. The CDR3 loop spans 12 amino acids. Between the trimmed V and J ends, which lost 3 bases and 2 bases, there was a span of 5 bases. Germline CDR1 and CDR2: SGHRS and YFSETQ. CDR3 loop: CASSSLQETQYF. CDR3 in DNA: TGCGCCAGCAGCTCCCTTCAAGAGACCCAGTACTTC. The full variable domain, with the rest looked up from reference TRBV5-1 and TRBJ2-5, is KAGVTQTPRYLIKTRGQQVTLSCSPISGHRSVSWYQQTPGQGLQFLFEYFSETQRNKGNFPGRFSGRQFSNSRSEMNVSTLELGDSALYLCASSSLQETQYFGPGTRLLVL.

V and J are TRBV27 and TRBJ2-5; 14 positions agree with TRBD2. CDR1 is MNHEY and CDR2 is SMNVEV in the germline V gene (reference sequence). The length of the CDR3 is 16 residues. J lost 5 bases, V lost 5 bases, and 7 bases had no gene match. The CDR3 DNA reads TGTGCCAGCAGTCCGGGACTAGCGGGAGCGGGCGAGACCCAGTACTTC. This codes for CASSPGLAGAGETQYF.

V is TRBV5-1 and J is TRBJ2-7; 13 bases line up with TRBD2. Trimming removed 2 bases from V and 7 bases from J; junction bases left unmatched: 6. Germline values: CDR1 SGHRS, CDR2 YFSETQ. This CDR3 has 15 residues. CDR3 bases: TGCGCCAGCAGCTTTGGACTAGCGGGAGATGGAGAGCAGTACTTC. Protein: CASSFGLAGDGEQYF.

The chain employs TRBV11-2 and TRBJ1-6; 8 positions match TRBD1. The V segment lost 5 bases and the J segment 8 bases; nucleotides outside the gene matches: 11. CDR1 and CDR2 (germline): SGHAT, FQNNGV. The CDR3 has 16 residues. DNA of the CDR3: TGTGCCAGCAGCCATCCGGGACAGGATTTTTATTCACCCCTCCACTTT. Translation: CASSHPGQDFYSPLHF.

Here the CDR3 reads CASSYPTGTGAYEQYF. CDR3 bases: TGTGCCAGCAGTTACCCTACCGGGACAGGGGCCTACGAGCAGTACTTC. The chain couples TRBV6-6 to TRBJ2-7, with 10 nucleotides matching TRBD1. CDR1 and CDR2 (germline): MNHNY, SVGAGI (reference sequence). The CDR3 is made up of 16 amino acids. With 2 bases clipped from V and 2 bases from J, the junction kept 6 bases outside the gene matches.